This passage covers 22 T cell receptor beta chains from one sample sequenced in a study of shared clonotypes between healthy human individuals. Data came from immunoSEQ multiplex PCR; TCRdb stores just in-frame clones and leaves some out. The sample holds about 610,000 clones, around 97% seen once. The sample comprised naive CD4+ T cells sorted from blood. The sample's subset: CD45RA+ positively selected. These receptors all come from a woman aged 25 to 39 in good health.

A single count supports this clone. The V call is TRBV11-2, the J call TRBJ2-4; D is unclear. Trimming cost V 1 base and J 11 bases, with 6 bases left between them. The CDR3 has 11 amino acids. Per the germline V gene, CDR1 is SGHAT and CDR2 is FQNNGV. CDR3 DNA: TGTGCCAGCAGCTTAGGGGAACTTCAGTACTTC. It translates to CASSLGELQYF.

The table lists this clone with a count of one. The CDR3 is CGTDKYGYTF. The CDR3, as DNA: TGCGGGACTGACAAGTATGGCTACACCTTC. The chain couples TRBV20-1 to TRBJ1-2; weak D call: TRBD1 (5 bases). The length of the CDR3 is 10 residues. Looked up from germline, CDR1 is DFQATT and CDR2 is SNEGSKA (reference sequence).

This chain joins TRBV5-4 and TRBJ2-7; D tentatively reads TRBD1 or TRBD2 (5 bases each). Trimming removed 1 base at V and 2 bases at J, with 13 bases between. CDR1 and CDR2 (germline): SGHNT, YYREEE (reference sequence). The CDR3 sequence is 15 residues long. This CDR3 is CASSLLWQGAYEQYF. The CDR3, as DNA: TGTGCCAGCAGCTTGCTGTGGCAGGGAGCCTACGAGCAGTACTTC.

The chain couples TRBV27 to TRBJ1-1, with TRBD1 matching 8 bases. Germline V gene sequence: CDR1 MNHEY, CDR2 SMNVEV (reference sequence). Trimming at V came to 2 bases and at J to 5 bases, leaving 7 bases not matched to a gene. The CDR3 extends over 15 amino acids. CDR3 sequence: CASSLRLDRGTEAFF. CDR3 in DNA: TGTGCCAGCAGTTTAAGGCTCGACAGGGGTACTGAAGCTTTCTTT.

The CDR3 loop is CASSSPWTGRNTEAFF. The DNA of the CDR3 is TGTGCCAGTAGTTCTCCCTGGACAGGGCGGAACACTGAAGCTTTCTTT. This sequence joins TRBV19 and TRBJ1-1; TRBD1 matches at 8 bases. The V and J ends lost 5 bases and 1 base, in that order; junction bases with no gene match: 9. The CDR3 has 16 amino acids. Germline assignment: CDR1 LNHDA and CDR2 SQIVND (reference sequence). Supplemented by reference TRBV19 and TRBJ1-1, the full variable domain reads DGGITQSPKYLFRKEGQNVTLSCEQNLNHDAMYWYRQDPGQGLRLIYYSQIVNDFQKGDIAEGYSVSREKKESFPLTVTSAQKNPTAFYLCASSSPWTGRNTEAFFGQGTRLTVV.

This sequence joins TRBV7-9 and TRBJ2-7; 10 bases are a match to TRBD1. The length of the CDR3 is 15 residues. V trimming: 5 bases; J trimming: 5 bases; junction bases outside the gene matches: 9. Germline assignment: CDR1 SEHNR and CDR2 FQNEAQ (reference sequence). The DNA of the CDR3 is TGTGCCAGCAGCCTAACCGGGACAGGGGTTCACGAGCAGTACTTC. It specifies CASSLTGTGVHEQYF.

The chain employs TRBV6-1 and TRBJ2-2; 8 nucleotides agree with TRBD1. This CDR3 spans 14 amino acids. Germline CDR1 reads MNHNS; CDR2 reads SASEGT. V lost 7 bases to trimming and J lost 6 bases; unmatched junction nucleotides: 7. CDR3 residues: CASTGQGGAGELFF. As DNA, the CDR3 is TGTGCCAGCACCGGACAGGGTGGGGCCGGGGAGCTGTTTTTT.

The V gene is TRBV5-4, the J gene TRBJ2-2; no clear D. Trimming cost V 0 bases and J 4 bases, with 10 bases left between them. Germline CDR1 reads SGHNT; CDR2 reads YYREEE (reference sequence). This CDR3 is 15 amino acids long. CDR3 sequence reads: CASSLAVRTTGELFF. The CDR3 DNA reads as TGTGCCAGCAGCTTGGCGGTCAGAACCACCGGGGAGCTGTTTTTT.

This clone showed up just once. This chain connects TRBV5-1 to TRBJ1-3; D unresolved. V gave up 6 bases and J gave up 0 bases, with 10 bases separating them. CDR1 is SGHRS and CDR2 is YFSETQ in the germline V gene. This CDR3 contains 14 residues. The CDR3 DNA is TGCGCCAGCACCGACGGTGACTCTGGAAACACCATATATTTT. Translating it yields CASTDGDSGNTIYF.

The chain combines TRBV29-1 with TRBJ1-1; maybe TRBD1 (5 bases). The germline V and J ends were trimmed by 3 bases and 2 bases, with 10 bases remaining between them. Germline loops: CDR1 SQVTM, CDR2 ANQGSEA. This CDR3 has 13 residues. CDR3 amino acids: CSVEPRVNTEAFF. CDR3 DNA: TGCAGCGTTGAGCCCAGGGTAAACACTGAAGCTTTCTTT.

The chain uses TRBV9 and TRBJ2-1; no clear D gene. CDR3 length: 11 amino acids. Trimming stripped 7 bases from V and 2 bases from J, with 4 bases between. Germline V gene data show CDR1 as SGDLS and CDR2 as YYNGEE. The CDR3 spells CASGAYNEQFF. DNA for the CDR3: TGTGCCAGCGGGGCCTACAATGAGCAGTTCTTC.

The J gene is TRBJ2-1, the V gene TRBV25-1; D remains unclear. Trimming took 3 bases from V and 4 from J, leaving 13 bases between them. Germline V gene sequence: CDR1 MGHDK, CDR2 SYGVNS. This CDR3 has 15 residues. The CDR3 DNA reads TGTGCCAGCAGTGATGTGCAAGGGTTTTACAATGAGCAGTTCTTC. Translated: CASSDVQGFYNEQFF. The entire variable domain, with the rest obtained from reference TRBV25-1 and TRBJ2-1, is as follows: EADIYQTPRYLVIGTGKKITLECSQTMGHDKMYWYQQDPGMELHLIHYSYGVNSTEKGDLSSESTVSRIRTEHFPLTLESARPSHTSQYLCASSDVQGFYNEQFFGPGTRLTVL.

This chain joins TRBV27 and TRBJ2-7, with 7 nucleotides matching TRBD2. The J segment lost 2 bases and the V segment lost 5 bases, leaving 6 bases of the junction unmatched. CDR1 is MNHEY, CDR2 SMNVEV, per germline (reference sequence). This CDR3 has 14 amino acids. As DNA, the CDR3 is TGTGCCAGCAGTCGCACTAGCGTTCCCTACGAGCAGTACTTC. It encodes CASSRTSVPYEQYF.

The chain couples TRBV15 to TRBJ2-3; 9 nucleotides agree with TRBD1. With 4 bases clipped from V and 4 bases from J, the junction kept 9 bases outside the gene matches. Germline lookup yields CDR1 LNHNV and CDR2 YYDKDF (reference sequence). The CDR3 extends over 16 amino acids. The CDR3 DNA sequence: TGTGCCACCAGCATTCGACAGGGGGGAAGACCAGATACGCAGTATTTT. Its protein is CATSIRQGGRPDTQYF.

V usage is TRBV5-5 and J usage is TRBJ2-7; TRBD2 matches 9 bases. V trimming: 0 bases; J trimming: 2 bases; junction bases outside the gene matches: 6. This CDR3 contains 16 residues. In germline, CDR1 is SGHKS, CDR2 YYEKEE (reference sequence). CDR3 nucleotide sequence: TGTGCCAGCAGCTTGGCCGGGCTAGCGGGACCCTACGAGCAGTACTTC. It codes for CASSLAGLAGPYEQYF.

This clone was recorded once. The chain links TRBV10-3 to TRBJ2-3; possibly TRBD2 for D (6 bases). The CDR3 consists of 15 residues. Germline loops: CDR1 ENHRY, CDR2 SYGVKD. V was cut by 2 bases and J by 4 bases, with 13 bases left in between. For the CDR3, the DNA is TGTGCCATCAGTGAGGTCGCCGGGAGACCAGATACGCAGTATTTT. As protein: CAISEVAGRPDTQYF.

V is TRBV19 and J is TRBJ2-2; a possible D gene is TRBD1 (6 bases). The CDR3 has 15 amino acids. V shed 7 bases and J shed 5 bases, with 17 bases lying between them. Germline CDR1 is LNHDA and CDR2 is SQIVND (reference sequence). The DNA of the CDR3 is TGTGCCAGTAAAATAGGGCAGGGGCGGACCGGGGAGCTGTTTTTT. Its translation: CASKIGQGRTGELFF.

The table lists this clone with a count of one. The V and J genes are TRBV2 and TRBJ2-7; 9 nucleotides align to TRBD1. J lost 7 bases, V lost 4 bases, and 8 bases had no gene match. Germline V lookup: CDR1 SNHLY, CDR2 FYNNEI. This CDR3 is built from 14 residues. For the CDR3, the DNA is TGTGCCAGCAGTGGCCGGGACAGGGAGAGGGAGCAGTACTTC. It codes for CASSGRDREREQYF.

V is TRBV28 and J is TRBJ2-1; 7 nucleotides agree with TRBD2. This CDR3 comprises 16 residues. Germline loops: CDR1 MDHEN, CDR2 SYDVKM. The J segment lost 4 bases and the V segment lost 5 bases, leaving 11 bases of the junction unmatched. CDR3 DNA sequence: TGTGCCAGCAGTGCCCCCTTGCGGGAGTGGTACAATGAGCAGTTCTTC. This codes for CASSAPLREWYNEQFF.

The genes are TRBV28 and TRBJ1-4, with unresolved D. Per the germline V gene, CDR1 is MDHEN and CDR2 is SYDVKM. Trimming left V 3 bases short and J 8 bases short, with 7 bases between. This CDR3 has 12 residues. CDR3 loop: CASSFQPEKLFF. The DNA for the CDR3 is TGTGCCAGCAGTTTTCAGCCCGAAAAACTGTTTTTT.

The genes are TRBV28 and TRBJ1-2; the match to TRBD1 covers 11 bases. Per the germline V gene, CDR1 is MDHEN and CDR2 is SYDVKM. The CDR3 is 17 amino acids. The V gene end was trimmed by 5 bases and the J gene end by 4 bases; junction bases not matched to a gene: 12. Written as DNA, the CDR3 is TGTGCCAGCAGTCCACGGACAGGGGGCGTCCGCCTCTATGGCTACACCTTC. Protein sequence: CASSPRTGGVRLYGYTF.

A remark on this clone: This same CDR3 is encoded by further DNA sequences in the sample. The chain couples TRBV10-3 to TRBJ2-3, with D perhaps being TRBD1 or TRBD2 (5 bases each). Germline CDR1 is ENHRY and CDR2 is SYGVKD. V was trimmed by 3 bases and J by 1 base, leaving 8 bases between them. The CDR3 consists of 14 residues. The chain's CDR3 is CAISEGTGTDTQYF. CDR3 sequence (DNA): TGTGCCATCAGTGAAGGGACCGGCACAGATACGCAGTATTTT.